This TCR beta chain is drawn from a study of shared clonotypes between healthy human individuals. Samples underwent the assay at deep level. The method was immunoSEQ multiplex PCR; TCRdb's version includes in-frame clones alone and lacks a portion of them. The data contain roughly 2,000,000 clones, about 93% of them seen just once; the ten biggest clones take up around 1.8%. In this sample, this clone turned up once. Naive CD8 cells comprised CD45RO-negative, CCR7-positively selected cells, excluding terminally differentiated effector memory CD45RA+ cells. V was trimmed by 3 bases and J by 8 bases, leaving 16 bases between them. The length of the CDR3 is 14 residues. Germline CDR1 and CDR2: MDHEN and SYDVKM.

The sequence came from a man younger than 30 in good health. Some clones in this sample may be carry-over from other donors' samples. Sequencing was carried out using naive CD8+ T cells from PBMCs. The chain recombines TRBV28 with TRBJ1-2; tentative D call: TRBD1 (5 bases). Here the CDR3 reads CASSFPGTTAGYTF. The CDR3 DNA reads TGTGCCAGCAGTTTTCCCGGGACGACCGCGGGCTACACCTTC.